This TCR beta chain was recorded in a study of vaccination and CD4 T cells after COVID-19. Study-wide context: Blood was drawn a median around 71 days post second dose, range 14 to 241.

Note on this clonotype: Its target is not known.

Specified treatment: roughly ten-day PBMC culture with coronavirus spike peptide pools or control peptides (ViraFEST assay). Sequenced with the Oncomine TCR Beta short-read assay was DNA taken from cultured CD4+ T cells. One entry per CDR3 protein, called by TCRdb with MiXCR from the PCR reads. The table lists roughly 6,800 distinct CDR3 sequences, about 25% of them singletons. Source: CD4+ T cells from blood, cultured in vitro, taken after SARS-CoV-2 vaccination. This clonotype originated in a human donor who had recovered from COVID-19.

The CDR3 region is CASSRPGFNQPQHF. CDR3 bases: TGTGCCAGCAGCAGGCCAGGCTTCAATCAGCCCCAGCATTTT. J is TRBJ1-5 and V is TRBV25-1, with D hard to call. Looked up from germline, CDR1 is MGHDK and CDR2 is SYGVNS. The CDR3 sequence is 14 residues long. V was shortened by 6 bases and J by 3 bases, with 12 bases between the two germline ends.